This TCR beta chain was sequenced in a study of cytomegalovirus exposure and HLA in healthy donors. Healthy bone marrow donors made up the donor group. While unrecorded immune exposures were likely, the donors were nominally healthy when sampled. PCR used 60 Vbeta primers and 13 Jbeta primers. Assay used: immunoSEQ multiplex PCR; TCRdb lists only in-frame clones, some missing. The sample holds about 170,000 clones. Points on this clone: Its cognate antigen is unknown.

Germline V lookup: CDR1 SSHAT, CDR2 FNYEAQ (reference sequence). The CDR3 sequence is 14 residues long. The V and J ends lost 5 bases and 7 bases, in that order; junction bases with no gene match: 7. Study outcomes and limitations: For most subjects, TCR beta sequences were reported to predict HLA-A and HLA-B alleles with accuracy. The number of N-insertions in an Asian-associated ancestry cluster was reportedly below the 666-donor mean in a later analysis.

Sequencing input: PBMCs. The receptor's source is a woman aged 18 to 35 in good health and CMV-seropositive. The rearrangement links TRBV7-7 to TRBJ2-5; 10 bases line up with TRBD2. The DNA for the CDR3 is TGTGCCAGCAGCGAGACTAGCGGGCAGGTGACCCAGTACTTC. Protein sequence: CASSETSGQVTQYF.